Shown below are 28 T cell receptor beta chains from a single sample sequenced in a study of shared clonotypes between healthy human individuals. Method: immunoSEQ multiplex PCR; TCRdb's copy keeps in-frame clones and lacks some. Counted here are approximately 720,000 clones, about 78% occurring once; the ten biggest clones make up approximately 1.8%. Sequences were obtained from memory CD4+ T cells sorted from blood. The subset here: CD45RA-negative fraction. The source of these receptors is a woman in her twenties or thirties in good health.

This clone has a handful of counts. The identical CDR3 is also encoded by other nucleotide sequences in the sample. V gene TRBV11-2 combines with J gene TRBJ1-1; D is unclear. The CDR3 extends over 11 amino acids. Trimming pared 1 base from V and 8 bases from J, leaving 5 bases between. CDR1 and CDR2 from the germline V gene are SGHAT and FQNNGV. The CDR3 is CASSLVTEAFF. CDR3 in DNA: TGTGCCAGCAGCTTAGTGACGGAAGCTTTCTTT.

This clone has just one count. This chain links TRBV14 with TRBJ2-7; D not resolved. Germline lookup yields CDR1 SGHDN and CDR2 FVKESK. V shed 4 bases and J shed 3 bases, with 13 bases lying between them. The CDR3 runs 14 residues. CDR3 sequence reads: CASSPTLIHYEQYF. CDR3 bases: TGTGCCAGCAGCCCCACACTTATCCACTACGAGCAGTACTTC.

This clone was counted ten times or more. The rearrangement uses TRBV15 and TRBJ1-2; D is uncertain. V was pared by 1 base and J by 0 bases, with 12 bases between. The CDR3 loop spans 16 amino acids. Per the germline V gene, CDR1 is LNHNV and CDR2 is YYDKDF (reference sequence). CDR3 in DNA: TGTGCCACCAGCAGAGTTGATACAACAGCTAACTATGGCTACACCTTC. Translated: CATSRVDTTANYGYTF.

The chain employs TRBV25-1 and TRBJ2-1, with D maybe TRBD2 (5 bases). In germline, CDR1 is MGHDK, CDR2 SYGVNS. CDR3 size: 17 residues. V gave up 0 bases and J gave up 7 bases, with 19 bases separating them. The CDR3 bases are TGTGCCAGCAGTGAATATACACCCAAGACTGGGGAGAATGAGCAGTTCTTC. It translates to CASSEYTPKTGENEQFF.

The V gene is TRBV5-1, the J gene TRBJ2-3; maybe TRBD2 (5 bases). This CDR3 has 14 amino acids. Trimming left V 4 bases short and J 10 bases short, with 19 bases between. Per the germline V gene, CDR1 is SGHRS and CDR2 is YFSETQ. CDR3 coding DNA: TGCGCCAGCAGCCTGGGATCAGAGGGAACGGCGCAGTATTTT. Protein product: CASSLGSEGTAQYF. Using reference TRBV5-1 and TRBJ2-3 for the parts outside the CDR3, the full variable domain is KAGVTQTPRYLIKTRGQQVTLSCSPISGHRSVSWYQQTPGQGLQFLFEYFSETQRNKGNFPGRFSGRQFSNSRSEMNVSTLELGDSALYLCASSLGSEGTAQYFGPGTRLTVL.

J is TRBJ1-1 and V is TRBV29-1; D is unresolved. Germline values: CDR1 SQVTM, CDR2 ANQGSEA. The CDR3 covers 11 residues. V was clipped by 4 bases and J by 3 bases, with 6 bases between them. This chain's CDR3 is CSVGWDTEAFF. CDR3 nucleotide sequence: TGCAGCGTTGGGTGGGACACTGAAGCTTTCTTT.

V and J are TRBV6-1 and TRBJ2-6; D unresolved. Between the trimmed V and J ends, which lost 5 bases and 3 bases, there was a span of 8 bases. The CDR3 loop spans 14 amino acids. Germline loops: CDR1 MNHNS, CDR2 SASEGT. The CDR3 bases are TGTGCCAGCAGTCCGATTTATGGGGCCAACGTCCTGACTTTC. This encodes CASSPIYGANVLTF.

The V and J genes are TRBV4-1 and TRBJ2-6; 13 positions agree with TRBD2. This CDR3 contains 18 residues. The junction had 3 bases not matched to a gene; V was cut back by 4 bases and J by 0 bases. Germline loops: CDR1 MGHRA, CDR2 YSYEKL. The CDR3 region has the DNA TGCGCCAGCAGCCGGGGACTAGCGGGAATCTCTGGGGCCAACGTCCTGACTTTC. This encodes CASSRGLAGISGANVLTF.

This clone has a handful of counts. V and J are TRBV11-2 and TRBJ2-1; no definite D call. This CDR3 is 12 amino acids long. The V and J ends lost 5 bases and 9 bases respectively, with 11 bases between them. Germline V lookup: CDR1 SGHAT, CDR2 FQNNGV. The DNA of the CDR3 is TGTGCCAGCAGCCCCACTTTAGTTGAGCAGTTCTTC. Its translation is CASSPTLVEQFF.

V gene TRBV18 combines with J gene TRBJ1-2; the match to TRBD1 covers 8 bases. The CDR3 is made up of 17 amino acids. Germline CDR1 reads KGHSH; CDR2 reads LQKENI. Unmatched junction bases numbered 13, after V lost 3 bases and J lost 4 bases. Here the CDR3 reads CASSPRTGLEEGYGYTF. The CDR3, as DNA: TGTGCCAGCTCACCTCGGACAGGGTTGGAAGAGGGCTATGGCTACACCTTC. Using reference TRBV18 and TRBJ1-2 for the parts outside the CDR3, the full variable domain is NAGVMQNPRHLVRRRGQEARLRCSPMKGHSHVYWYRQLPEEGLKFMVYLQKENIIDESGMPKERFSAEFPKEGPSILRIQQVVRGDSAAYFCASSPRTGLEEGYGYTFGSGTRLTVV.

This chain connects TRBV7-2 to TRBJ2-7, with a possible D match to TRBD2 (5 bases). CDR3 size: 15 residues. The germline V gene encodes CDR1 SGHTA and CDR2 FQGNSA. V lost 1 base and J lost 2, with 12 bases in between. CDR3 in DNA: TGTGCCAGCAGCTTAGGGGTAGCGCGGACCTACGAGCAGTACTTC. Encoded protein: CASSLGVARTYEQYF.

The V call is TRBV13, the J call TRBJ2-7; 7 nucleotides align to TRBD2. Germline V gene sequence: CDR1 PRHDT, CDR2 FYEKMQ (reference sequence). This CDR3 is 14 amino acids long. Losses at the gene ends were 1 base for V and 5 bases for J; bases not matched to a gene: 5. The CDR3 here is CASSLEGGSHEQYF. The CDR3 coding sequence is TGTGCCAGCAGCTTAGAAGGCGGGAGCCACGAGCAGTACTTC.

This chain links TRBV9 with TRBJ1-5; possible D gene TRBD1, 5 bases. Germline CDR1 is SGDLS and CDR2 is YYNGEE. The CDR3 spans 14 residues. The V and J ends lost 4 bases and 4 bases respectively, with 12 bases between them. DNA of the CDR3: TGTGCCAGCAGCCCCATGGGGGGGAATCAGCCCCAGCATTTT. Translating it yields CASSPMGGNQPQHF.

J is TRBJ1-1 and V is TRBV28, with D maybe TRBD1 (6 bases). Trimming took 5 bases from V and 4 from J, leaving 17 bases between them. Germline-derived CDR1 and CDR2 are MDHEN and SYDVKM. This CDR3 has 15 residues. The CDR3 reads CASSPRGGQVTEAFF. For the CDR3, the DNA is TGTGCCAGCAGTCCAAGGGGGGGGCAGGTCACTGAAGCTTTCTTT. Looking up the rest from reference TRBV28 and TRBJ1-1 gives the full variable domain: DVKVTQSSRYLVKRTGEKVFLECVQDMDHENMFWYRQDPGLGLRLIYFSYDVKMKEKGDIPEGYSVSREKKERFSLILESASTNQTSMYLCASSPRGGQVTEAFFGQGTRLTVV.

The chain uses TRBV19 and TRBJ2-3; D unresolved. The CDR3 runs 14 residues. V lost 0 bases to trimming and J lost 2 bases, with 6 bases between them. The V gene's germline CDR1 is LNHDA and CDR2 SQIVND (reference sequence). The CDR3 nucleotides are TGTGCCAGTAGTATAGATCCAGACACAGATACGCAGTATTTT. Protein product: CASSIDPDTDTQYF. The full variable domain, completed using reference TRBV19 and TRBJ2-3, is DGGITQSPKYLFRKEGQNVTLSCEQNLNHDAMYWYRQDPGQGLRLIYYSQIVNDFQKGDIAEGYSVSREKKESFPLTVTSAQKNPTAFYLCASSIDPDTDTQYFGPGTRLTVL.

Written as DNA, the CDR3 is TGCGCCAGCAGCTGGACTAGCGGGAGTAGGGCCTACGAGCAGTACTTC. Amino acids: CASSWTSGSRAYEQYF. The rearrangement links TRBV5-1 to TRBJ2-7; 13 bases line up with TRBD2. The J segment lost 2 bases and the V segment lost 3 bases, leaving 5 bases of the junction unmatched. The germline V gene encodes CDR1 SGHRS and CDR2 YFSETQ. The CDR3 spans 16 residues.

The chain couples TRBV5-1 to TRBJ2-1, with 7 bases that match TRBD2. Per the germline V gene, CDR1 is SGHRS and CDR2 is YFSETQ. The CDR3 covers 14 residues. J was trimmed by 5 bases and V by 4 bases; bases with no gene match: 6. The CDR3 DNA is TGCGCCAGCAGCACCGGGACTACCAACAATGAGCAGTTCTTC. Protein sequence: CASSTGTTNNEQFF.

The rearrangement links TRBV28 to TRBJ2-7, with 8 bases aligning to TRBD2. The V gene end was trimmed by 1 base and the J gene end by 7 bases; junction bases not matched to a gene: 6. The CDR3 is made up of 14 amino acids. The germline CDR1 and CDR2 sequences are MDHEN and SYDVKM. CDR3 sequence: CASSLSSGSEEQYF. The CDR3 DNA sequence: TGTGCCAGCAGTTTATCCAGCGGGAGTGAAGAGCAGTACTTC.

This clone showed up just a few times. CDR3 region: CASQLSGSTDTQYF. DNA of the CDR3: TGTGCCAGCCAGCTTAGCGGGAGTACAGATACGCAGTATTTT. The chain couples TRBV27 to TRBJ2-3; the match to TRBD2 covers 9 bases. Germline assignment: CDR1 MNHEY and CDR2 SMNVEV (reference sequence). CDR3 length: 14 amino acids. J gave up 3 bases and V 8 bases, and 6 bases lay outside the gene matches.

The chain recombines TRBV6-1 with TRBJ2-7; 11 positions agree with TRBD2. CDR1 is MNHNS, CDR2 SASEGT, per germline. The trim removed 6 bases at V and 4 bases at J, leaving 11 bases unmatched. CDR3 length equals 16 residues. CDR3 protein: CASREIAGGPPYEQYF. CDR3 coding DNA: TGTGCCAGCAGGGAAATAGCGGGAGGGCCTCCGTACGAGCAGTACTTC.

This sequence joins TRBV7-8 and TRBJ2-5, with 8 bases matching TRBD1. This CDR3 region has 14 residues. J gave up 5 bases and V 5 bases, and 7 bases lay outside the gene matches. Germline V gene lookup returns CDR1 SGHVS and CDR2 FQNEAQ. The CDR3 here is CASSTRQGRETQYF. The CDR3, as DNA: TGTGCCAGCAGCACCCGACAGGGGCGGGAGACCCAGTACTTC.

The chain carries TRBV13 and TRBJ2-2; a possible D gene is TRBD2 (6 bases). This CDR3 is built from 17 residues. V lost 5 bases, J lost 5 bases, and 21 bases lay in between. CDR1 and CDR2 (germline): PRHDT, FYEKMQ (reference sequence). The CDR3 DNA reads TGTGCCAGCAGCCCAGGAGGGCCCGGCGGGTATACCGGGGAGCTGTTTTTT. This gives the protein CASSPGGPGGYTGELFF.

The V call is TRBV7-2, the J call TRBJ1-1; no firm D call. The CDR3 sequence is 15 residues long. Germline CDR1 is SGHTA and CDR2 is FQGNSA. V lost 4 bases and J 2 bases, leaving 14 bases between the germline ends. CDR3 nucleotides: TGTGCCAGCAGCTACTCGGCGGTGGGAAACACTGAAGCTTTCTTT. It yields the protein CASSYSAVGNTEAFF.

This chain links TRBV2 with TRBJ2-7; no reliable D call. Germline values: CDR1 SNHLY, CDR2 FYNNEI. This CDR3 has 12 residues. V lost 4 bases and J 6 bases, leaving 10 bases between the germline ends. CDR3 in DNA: TGTGCCAGCAGTGTAAAGTTCAGCGAGCAGTACTTC. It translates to CASSVKFSEQYF.

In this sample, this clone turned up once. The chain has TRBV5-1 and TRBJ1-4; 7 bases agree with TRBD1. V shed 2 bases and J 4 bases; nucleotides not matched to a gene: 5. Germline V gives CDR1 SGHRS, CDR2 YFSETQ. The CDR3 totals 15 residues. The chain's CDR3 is CASSLGGQLNEKLFF. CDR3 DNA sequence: TGCGCCAGCAGCTTAGGGGGACAGCTTAATGAAAAACTGTTTTTT.

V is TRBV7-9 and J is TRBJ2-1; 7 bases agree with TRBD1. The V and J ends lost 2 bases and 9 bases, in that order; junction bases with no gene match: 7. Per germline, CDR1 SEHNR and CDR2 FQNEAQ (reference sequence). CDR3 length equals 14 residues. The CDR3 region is CASSLRDDRVEQFF. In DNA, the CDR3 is TGTGCCAGCAGCTTACGCGATGACAGGGTTGAGCAGTTCTTC.

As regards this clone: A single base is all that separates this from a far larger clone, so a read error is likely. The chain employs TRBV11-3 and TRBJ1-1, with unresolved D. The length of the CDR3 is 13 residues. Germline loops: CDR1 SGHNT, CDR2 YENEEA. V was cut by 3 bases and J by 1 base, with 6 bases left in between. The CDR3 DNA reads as TGTGCCAGCAGCTTCGGGAGGAACACTGAAGCTTTCTTT. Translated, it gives CASSFGRNTEAFF.

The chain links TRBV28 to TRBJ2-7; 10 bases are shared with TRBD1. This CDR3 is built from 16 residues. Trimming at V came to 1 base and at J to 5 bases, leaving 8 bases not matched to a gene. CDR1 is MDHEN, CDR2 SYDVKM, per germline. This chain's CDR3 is CASSLSGTGASHEQYF. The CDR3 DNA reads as TGTGCCAGCAGTTTATCGGGGACAGGGGCGTCCCACGAGCAGTACTTC.